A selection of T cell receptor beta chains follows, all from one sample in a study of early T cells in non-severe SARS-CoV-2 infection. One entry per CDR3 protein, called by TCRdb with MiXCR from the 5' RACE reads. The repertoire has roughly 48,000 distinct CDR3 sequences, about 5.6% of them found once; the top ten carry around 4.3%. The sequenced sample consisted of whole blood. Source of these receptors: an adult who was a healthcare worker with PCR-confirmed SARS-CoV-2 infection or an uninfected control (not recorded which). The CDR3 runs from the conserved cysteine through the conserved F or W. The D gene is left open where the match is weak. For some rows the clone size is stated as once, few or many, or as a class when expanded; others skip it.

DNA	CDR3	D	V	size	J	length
TGTGCCAGCACCTCTGGGGATAACTATGGCTACACCTTC	CASTSGDNYGYTF	.	TRBV27	many	TRBJ1-2	13
TGTGCCAGCAGCACCGAACGGAGAACCTCTGGAAACACCATATATTTT	CASSTERRTSGNTIYF	.	TRBV11-2	.	TRBJ1-3	16
TGTGCCAGTAGTATAGGGACAGGTAATGAGGCCCAGCATTTT	CASSIGTGNEAQHF	TRBD1	TRBV19	many	TRBJ1-5	14
TGCGCCAGCAGTGAAGTTATGGGTAGCCAGCCCCAGCATTTT	CASSEVMGSQPQHF	.	TRBV10-2	few	TRBJ1-5	14
TGTGCCAGCAGCCAGGAAAATCCGGGACTAGGATATGAGCAGTTCTTC	CASSQENPGLGYEQFF	TRBD2	TRBV4-2	few	TRBJ2-1	16
TGTGCCTGGAGTGTACCAGCGGGAGGAGGCACAGATACGCAGTATTTT	CAWSVPAGGGTDTQYF	TRBD2	TRBV30	many	TRBJ2-3	16
TGTGCCAGCAGCTTTACGGGACAGGGTTCTTTCTTGGCTTTCTTT	CASSFTGQGSFLAFF	TRBD1	TRBV12-3/TRBV12-4	many	TRBJ1-1	15
TGTGCCAGCAGTCGCGGACAGGGGCTTTCCTACAATGAGCAGTTCTTC	CASSRGQGLSYNEQFF	TRBD1	TRBV6-2/TRBV6-3	once	TRBJ2-1	16
TGTGCCAGCAGCCCTGGACACCTTGGGGCCAACGTCCTGACTTTC	CASSPGHLGANVLTF	.	TRBV9	.	TRBJ2-6	15
TGTGCCAGTACCATCGGACAGGGGCCTAATGAAAAACTGTTTTTT	CASTIGQGPNEKLFF	TRBD1	TRBV19	many	TRBJ1-4	15
TGTGCCAGCAGTCCCGGAGCCGCGGGAGAGTCCACTGAAGCTTTCTTT	CASSPGAAGESTEAFF	.	TRBV6-5	many	TRBJ1-1	16
TGTGCCAGCAGCCCGTGGACTCTGTTAAAGGGAGACACCATATATTTT	CASSPWTLLKGDTIYF	.	TRBV14	.	TRBJ1-3	16
TGTGCCAGCAGCCGACTAGCAGACACCGGGGAGCTGTTTTTT	CASSRLADTGELFF	TRBD2	TRBV7-2	many	TRBJ2-2	14
TGTGCCAGCAGCCAAGATCATTGGTCGTCGAGCCCCACAGATACGCAGTATTTT	CASSQDHWSSSPTDTQYF	.	TRBV3-1	.	TRBJ2-3	18
TGTGCCAGCAGCCTTAGCGGGAGAGGGGCCTCTGGGGCCAACGTCCTGACTTTC	CASSLSGRGASGANVLTF	TRBD2	TRBV3-1	.	TRBJ2-6	18
TGCGCCAGCAGCTTGCCGTCTAGCAGGGGAGGAAACACCATATATTTT	CASSLPSSRGGNTIYF	.	TRBV5-1	.	TRBJ1-3	16
TGTGCCAGCAGTTACTCGACAGTCTTACAAGCTTTCTTT	CASSYSTVLQAFF	.	TRBV6-6	many	TRBJ1-1	13
TGTGCCAGCAGCCTGGGACAGCTCTTGGGCTACACCTTC	CASSLGQLLGYTF	TRBD1	TRBV7-2	many	TRBJ1-2	13
TGCAGTGCTAGAGATCCCGGACAGGGGGCCTTAGTAGGGGTCCGGGTCCCCTACGAGCAGTACTTC	CSARDPGQGALVGVRVPYEQYF	TRBD1	TRBV20-1	many	TRBJ2-7	22
TGTGCCAGCAGCCTTACCTTGGATACGCAGTATTTT	CASSLTLDTQYF	.	TRBV11-1	many	TRBJ2-3	12
TGTGCCAGCAGCTTACGACTAGATAAAGAGACCCAGTACTTC	CASSLRLDKETQYF	.	TRBV7-9	few	TRBJ2-5	14
TGTGCCTGGAGTGAGACAGGGGCACCCAATCAGCCCCAGCATTTT	CAWSETGAPNQPQHF	TRBD1	TRBV30	many	TRBJ1-5	15
TGTGCCAGCAGTGAAGGCGGGCAGGGCACTGAAGCTTTCTTT	CASSEGGQGTEAFF	.	TRBV2	many	TRBJ1-1	14
TGCAGCGTTGTGGTGAGACAGGGCTACGAGCAGTACTTC	CSVVVRQGYEQYF	TRBD1	TRBV29-1	.	TRBJ2-7	13
TGTGCCAGCAGCTTAGTTGATTCTGGGAGGACTGAAGCTTTCTTT	CASSLVDSGRTEAFF	.	TRBV7-6	few	TRBJ1-1	15
TGTGCCAGCAGCCGGGGGAGCGGCACAAATCAAGAGACCCAGTACTTC	CASSRGSGTNQETQYF	.	TRBV6-6	few	TRBJ2-5	16
TGCAGCCCGACCAGGTCAGGGGTCGGCACTGAAGCTTTCTTT	CSPTRSGVGTEAFF	.	TRBV29-1	many	TRBJ1-1	14
TGTGCCAGCAGCCCCAAAGGGCCCATTTCGGATGAGCAGTTCTTC	CASSPKGPISDEQFF	.	TRBV5-4	few	TRBJ2-1	15
TGTGCCATCAAAAGCACAGATACGCAGTATTTT	CAIKSTDTQYF	.	TRBV10-3	.	TRBJ2-3	11
TGTGCCAGCGGCTCGGACTCTAAAATGAACACCGGGGAGCTGTTTTTT	CASGSDSKMNTGELFF	.	TRBV5-5	.	TRBJ2-2	16
TGTGCCAGCAGCTTCATAGGCGCTGAAGCTTTCTTT	CASSFIGAEAFF	.	TRBV7-9	few	TRBJ1-1	12
TGTGCCAGCAGCGTACCCCGCCAGACAGTGGGTCAGGGTAGGGTCTACAATGAGCAGTTCTTC	CASSVPRQTVGQGRVYNEQFF	.	TRBV9	many	TRBJ2-1	21
TGTGCCAGCAGCCAACGGACAGGGGGCCCGGAGCAGTACTTC	CASSQRTGGPEQYF	TRBD1	TRBV4-2	many	TRBJ2-7	14